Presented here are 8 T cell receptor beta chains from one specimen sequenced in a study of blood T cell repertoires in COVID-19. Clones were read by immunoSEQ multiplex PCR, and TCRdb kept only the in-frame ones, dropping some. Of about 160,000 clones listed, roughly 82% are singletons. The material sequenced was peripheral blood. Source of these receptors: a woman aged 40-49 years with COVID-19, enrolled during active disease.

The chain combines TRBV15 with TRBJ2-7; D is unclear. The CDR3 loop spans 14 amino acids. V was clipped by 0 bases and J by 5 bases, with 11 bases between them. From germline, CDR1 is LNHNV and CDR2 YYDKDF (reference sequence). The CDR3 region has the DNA TGTGCCACCAGCAGAGATTTTGAGAAGAACGAGCAGTACTTC. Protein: CATSRDFEKNEQYF.

The CDR3 DNA is TGTGCCAGCAGCCAAGCTAGGATCGGAGAGCAGTTCTTC. Protein product: CASSQARIGEQFF. The chain links TRBV14 to TRBJ2-1, with D unresolved. CDR3 length equals 13 residues. Germline CDR1 reads SGHDN; CDR2 reads FVKESK. V was clipped by 1 base and J by 10 bases, with 11 bases between them.

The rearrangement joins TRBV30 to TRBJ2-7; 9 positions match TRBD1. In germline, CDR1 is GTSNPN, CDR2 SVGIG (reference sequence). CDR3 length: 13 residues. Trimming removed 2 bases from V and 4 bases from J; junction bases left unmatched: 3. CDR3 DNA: TGTGCCTGGAGTCAGACAGGGGGGTACGAGCAGTACTTC. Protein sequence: CAWSQTGGYEQYF.

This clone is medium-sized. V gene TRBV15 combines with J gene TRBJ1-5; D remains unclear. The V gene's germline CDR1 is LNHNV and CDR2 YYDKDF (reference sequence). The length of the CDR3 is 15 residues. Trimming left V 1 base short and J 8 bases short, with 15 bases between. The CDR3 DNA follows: TGTGCCACCAGCAGAGTCGGCGACAAGGGAGAGCCCCAGCATTTT. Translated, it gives CATSRVGDKGEPQHF.

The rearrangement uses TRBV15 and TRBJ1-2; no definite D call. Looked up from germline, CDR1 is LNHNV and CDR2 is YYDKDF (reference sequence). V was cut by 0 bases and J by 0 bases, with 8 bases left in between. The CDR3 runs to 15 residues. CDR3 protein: CATSRDQTANYGYTF. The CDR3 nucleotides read TGTGCCACCAGCAGAGATCAAACAGCTAACTATGGCTACACCTTC.

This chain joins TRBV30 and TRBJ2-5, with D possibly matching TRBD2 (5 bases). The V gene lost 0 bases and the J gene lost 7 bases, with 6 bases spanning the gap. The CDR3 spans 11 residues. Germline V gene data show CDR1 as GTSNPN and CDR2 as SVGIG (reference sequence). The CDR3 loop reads CAWSVRGTQYF. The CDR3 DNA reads TGTGCCTGGAGTGTACGGGGGACCCAGTACTTC.

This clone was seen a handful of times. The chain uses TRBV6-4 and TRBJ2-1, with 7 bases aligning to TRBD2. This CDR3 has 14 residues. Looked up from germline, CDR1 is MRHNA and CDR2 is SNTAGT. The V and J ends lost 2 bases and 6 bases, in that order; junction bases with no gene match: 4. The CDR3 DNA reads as TGTGCCAGCAGTGACGGACTAGAGACCAATGAGCAGTTCTTC. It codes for CASSDGLETNEQFF.

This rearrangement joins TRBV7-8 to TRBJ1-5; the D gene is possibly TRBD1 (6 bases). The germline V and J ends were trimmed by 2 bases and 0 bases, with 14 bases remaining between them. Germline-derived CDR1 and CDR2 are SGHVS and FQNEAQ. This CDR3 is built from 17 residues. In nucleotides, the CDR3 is TGTGCCAGCAGCTTACACGTCCAGGGGAGTAGCAATCAGCCCCAGCATTTT. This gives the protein CASSLHVQGSSNQPQHF.